Listed below are T cell receptor beta chains from one sample, sequenced in a study of cytomegalovirus exposure and HLA in healthy donors. Repertoires were generated with immunoSEQ multiplex PCR, while TCRdb's copy carries only in-frame clones and drops some. The top ten hold roughly 3% of the sample, which has some 170,000 clones, about four fifths seen once. The sample comprised PBMCs. The receptors shown here come from a female donor in good health and CMV-seronegative. Both conserved end residues are part of each CDR3. A D gene is named only where the DNA matches it firmly. Size values are once, few and many counts, or a class for expanded clones, and some rows have none.

V: TRBV2; D: TRBD2; size: NA; J: TRBJ2-1; CDR3: CASRGTSGVYNEQFF; DNA: TGTGCCAGCAGGGGGACTAGCGGGGTCTACAATGAGCAGTTCTTC
V: TRBV6-5; D: NA; size: NA; J: TRBJ2-3; CDR3: CASWRKGATDTQYF; DNA: TGTGCCAGCTGGCGGAAAGGGGCCACAGATACGCAGTATTTT
V: TRBV7-2; D: NA; size: once; J: TRBJ1-3; CDR3: CASSLEFGRPGNTIYF; DNA: TGTGCCAGCAGCTTAGAGTTCGGCAGGCCAGGAAACACCATATATTTT
V: TRBV13; D: TRBD1; size: NA; J: TRBJ1-2; CDR3: CASSFGTGTYGYTF; DNA: TGTGCCAGCAGCTTCGGGACAGGGACCTATGGCTACACCTTC
V: TRBV5-8; D: NA; size: once; J: TRBJ2-1; CDR3: CASRRQSVFSMNQFF; DNA: TGTGCCAGCAGACGACAGAGCGTCTTCTCAATGAATCAGTTCTTC
V: TRBV10-3; D: TRBD1; size: NA; J: TRBJ2-5; CDR3: CAINPGQGVQETQYF; DNA: TGTGCCATCAACCCGGGACAGGGGGTCCAAGAGACCCAGTACTTC
V: TRBV27; D: TRBD1; size: few; J: TRBJ2-7; CDR3: CASRDRGLDEQYF; DNA: TGTGCCAGCAGGGACAGGGGGCTCGACGAGCAGTACTTC
V: TRBV7-9; D: TRBD2; size: NA; J: TRBJ2-3; CDR3: CASSSLAGRPASTDTQYF; DNA: TGTGCCAGCAGCTCCCTAGCGGGACGTCCTGCGAGCACAGATACGCAGTATTTT
V: TRBV2; D: NA; size: once; J: TRBJ2-7; CDR3: CATRGVGTEQYF; DNA: TGTGCCACCCGGGGAGTGGGAACCGAGCAGTACTTC
V: TRBV28; D: NA; size: NA; J: TRBJ2-3; CDR3: CASTQRWQRLSTDTQYF; DNA: TGTGCCAGCACCCAGAGGTGGCAGCGGCTTAGCACAGATACGCAGTATTTT
V: TRBV14; D: TRBD1; size: NA; J: TRBJ2-7; CDR3: CASSTRTGLYEQYF; DNA: TGTGCCAGCAGCACCCGGACAGGGCTCTACGAGCAGTACTTC
V: TRBV11-3; D: NA; size: few; J: TRBJ2-2; CDR3: CASSATSGGELFF; DNA: TGTGCCAGCAGCGCTACTAGTGGCGGGGAGCTGTTTTTT
V: TRBV5-6; D: NA; size: NA; J: TRBJ1-5; CDR3: CASSDSTYSNQPQHF; DNA: TGTGCCAGCAGCGACAGCACGTATAGCAATCAGCCCCAGCATTTT
V: TRBV13; D: TRBD1; size: NA; J: TRBJ2-2; CDR3: CASSFGTGPQDTGELFF; DNA: TGTGCCAGCAGCTTCGGGACAGGACCACAGGACACCGGGGAGCTGTTTTTT
V: TRBV27; D: NA; size: NA; J: TRBJ1-2; CDR3: CASSFLDSWDKANYGYTF; DNA: TGTGCCAGCAGTTTTCTCGATTCGTGGGACAAAGCTAACTATGGCTACACCTTC
V: TRBV19; D: NA; size: NA; J: TRBJ2-3; CDR3: CASSPLEAPADTRYF; DNA: TGTGCCAGTAGCCCCTTAGAGGCCCCGGCAGATACGCGGTATTTT
V: TRBV29-1; D: NA; size: NA; J: TRBJ2-3; CDR3: CSVGYPDTQYF; DNA: TGCAGCGTTGGCTACCCAGATACGCAGTATTTT
V: TRBV7-6; D: TRBD2; size: once; J: TRBJ2-2; CDR3: CASSGLAGWGGELFF; DNA: TGTGCCAGCAGTGGACTAGCGGGATGGGGCGGGGAGCTGTTTTTT
V: TRBV28; D: TRBD2; size: NA; J: TRBJ2-1; CDR3: CASSPPPLAGGPNEQFF; DNA: TGTGCCAGCAGTCCCCCCCCACTAGCGGGAGGGCCCAATGAGCAGTTCTTC
V: TRBV5-1; D: NA; size: NA; J: TRBJ2-7; CDR3: CASSLEPSSYEQYF; DNA: TGCGCCAGCAGCTTGGAACCGAGCTCCTACGAGCAGTACTTC
V: TRBV7-2; D: NA; size: NA; J: TRBJ2-5; CDR3: CASSLGPTGTQETQYF; DNA: TGTGCCAGCAGCTTAGGCCCGACAGGAACCCAAGAGACCCAGTACTTC
V: TRBV2; D: NA; size: NA; J: TRBJ1-2; CDR3: CASRVGELYGYTF; DNA: TGTGCCAGCAGGGTCGGAGAACTCTATGGCTACACCTTC
V: TRBV4-2; D: TRBD2; size: NA; J: TRBJ2-3; CDR3: CASSQPGLAETSTDTQYF; DNA: TGTGCCAGCAGCCAACCAGGACTAGCGGAAACTAGCACAGATACGCAGTATTTT
V: TRBV2; D: NA; size: once; J: TRBJ2-3; CDR3: CASSPVGFTDTQYF; DNA: TGTGCCAGCAGCCCCGTGGGCTTCACAGATACGCAGTATTTT
V: TRBV30; D: NA; size: NA; J: TRBJ2-7; CDR3: CAWSDSFYEQYF; DNA: TGTGCCTGGAGTGACAGCTTCTACGAGCAGTACTTC
V: TRBV30; D: TRBD2; size: NA; J: TRBJ2-3; CDR3: CAWRPLAVSTDTQYF; DNA: TGTGCCTGGAGACCCCTAGCGGTTAGCACAGATACGCAGTATTTT
V: TRBV9; D: NA; size: NA; J: TRBJ2-5; CDR3: CASSVVPGETQYF; DNA: TGTGCCAGCAGCGTAGTGCCCGGGGAGACCCAGTACTTC
V: TRBV13; D: NA; size: NA; J: TRBJ1-1; CDR3: CASSLRTAADTEAFF; DNA: TGTGCCAGCAGCCTGAGGACCGCAGCGGACACTGAAGCTTTCTTT
V: TRBV5-1; D: TRBD2; size: NA; J: TRBJ2-5; CDR3: CASRTSGGGETQYF; DNA: TGCGCCAGCAGGACTAGCGGGGGTGGAGAGACCCAGTACTTC
V: TRBV4-3; D: TRBD1; size: NA; J: TRBJ1-2; CDR3: CASSQDQGTAAFYGYTF; DNA: TGCGCCAGCAGCCAAGATCAAGGGACAGCTGCCTTCTATGGCTACACCTTC
V: TRBV6-5; D: TRBD1; size: NA; J: TRBJ1-5; CDR3: CASSSAGTGGNQPQHF; DNA: TGTGCCAGCAGTTCGGCCGGGACAGGGGGCAATCAGCCCCAGCATTTT
V: TRBV19; D: NA; size: few; J: TRBJ1-5; CDR3: CASSQGPDQPQHF; DNA: TGTGCCAGTAGCCAGGGTCCCGATCAGCCCCAGCATTTT
V: TRBV29-1; D: NA; size: NA; J: TRBJ2-1; CDR3: CSVVPGNNEQFF; DNA: TGCAGCGTTGTCCCAGGCAACAATGAGCAGTTCTTC
V: TRBV2; D: TRBD1; size: few; J: TRBJ1-3; CDR3: CASSEDRENTIYF; DNA: TGTGCCAGCAGTGAGGACAGGGAGAACACCATATATTTT
V: TRBV10-3; D: TRBD2; size: NA; J: TRBJ2-7; CDR3: CAITPLLTSGVYEQYF; DNA: TGTGCCATCACTCCCCTCTTGACTAGCGGGGTCTACGAGCAGTACTTC
V: TRBV9; D: NA; size: NA; J: TRBJ2-7; CDR3: CASSPSTGTYEQYF; DNA: TGTGCCAGCAGCCCTTCGACAGGGACTTACGAGCAGTACTTC
V: TRBV19; D: NA; size: NA; J: TRBJ2-7; CDR3: CASSRTVLIEQYF; DNA: TGTGCCAGTAGTAGGACAGTCTTAATCGAGCAGTACTTC
V: TRBV10-3; D: TRBD1; size: NA; J: TRBJ2-7; CDR3: CAISPGTGGVFNYEQYF; DNA: TGTGCCATCAGTCCCGGGACAGGGGGAGTCTTTAACTACGAGCAGTACTTC
V: TRBV4-1; D: NA; size: NA; J: TRBJ2-7; CDR3: CASSQDRATASSYEQYF; DNA: TGCGCCAGCAGCCAAGACAGGGCGACGGCCAGCTCCTACGAGCAGTACTTC
V: TRBV10-2; D: NA; size: NA; J: TRBJ2-3; CDR3: CASTLTISTDTQYF; DNA: TGCGCCAGCACCTTGACAATAAGCACAGATACGCAGTATTTT
V: TRBV11-3; D: NA; size: NA; J: TRBJ1-2; CDR3: CASSFRGSYGYTF; DNA: TGTGCCAGCAGTTTCAGGGGCTCCTATGGCTACACCTTC
V: TRBV7-2; D: NA; size: NA; J: TRBJ2-5; CDR3: CASSLGPRAQYF; DNA: TGTGCCAGCAGCTTAGGGCCGAGGGCCCAGTACTTC
V: TRBV13; D: NA; size: NA; J: TRBJ1-5; CDR3: CASSNQLGNTDTQHF; DNA: TGTGCCAGCAGCAACCAACTGGGCAACACAGATACGCAGCATTTT
V: TRBV28; D: TRBD2; size: NA; J: TRBJ2-3; CDR3: CASSTLAGGSTDTQYF; DNA: TGTGCCAGCAGTACACTAGCGGGAGGCTCGACAGATACGCAGTATTTT
V: TRBV5-6; D: TRBD1; size: NA; J: TRBJ2-1; CDR3: CASSTGTVLNEQFF; DNA: TGTGCCAGCAGCACCGGGACAGTACTCAATGAGCAGTTCTTC
V: TRBV9; D: TRBD1; size: NA; J: TRBJ2-7; CDR3: CASSVATDRNSYEQYF; DNA: TGTGCCAGCAGCGTAGCTACGGACAGGAACAGCTACGAGCAGTACTTC
V: TRBV18; D: TRBD1; size: few; J: TRBJ1-4; CDR3: CASSPDRVAEKLFF; DNA: TGTGCCAGCTCACCAGACAGGGTGGCTGAAAAACTGTTTTTT
V: TRBV27; D: TRBD2; size: few; J: TRBJ2-1; CDR3: CASTRRGAGAYNEQFF; DNA: TGTGCCAGCACCCGACGGGGAGCGGGAGCTTACAATGAGCAGTTCTTC